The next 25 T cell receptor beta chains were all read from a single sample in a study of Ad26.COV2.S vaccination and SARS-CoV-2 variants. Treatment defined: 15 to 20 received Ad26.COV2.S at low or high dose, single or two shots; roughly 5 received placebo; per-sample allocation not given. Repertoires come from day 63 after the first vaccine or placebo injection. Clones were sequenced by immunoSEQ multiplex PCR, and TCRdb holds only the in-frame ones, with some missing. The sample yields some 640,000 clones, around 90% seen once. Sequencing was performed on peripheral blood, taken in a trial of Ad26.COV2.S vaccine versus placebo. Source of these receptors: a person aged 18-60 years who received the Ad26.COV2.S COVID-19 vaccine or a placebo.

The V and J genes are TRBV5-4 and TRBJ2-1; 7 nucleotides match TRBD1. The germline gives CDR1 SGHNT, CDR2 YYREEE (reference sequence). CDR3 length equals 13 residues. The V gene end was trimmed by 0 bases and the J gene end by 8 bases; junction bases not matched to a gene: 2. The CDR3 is CASSLGQGDEQFF. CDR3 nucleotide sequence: TGTGCCAGCAGCTTGGGCCAGGGGGATGAGCAGTTCTTC.

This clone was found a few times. Written as DNA, the CDR3 is TGTGCCAGCAGCATTAGCGGGGGCCCCGGGGAGCTGTTTTTT. Translation: CASSISGGPGELFF. This chain joins TRBV5-4 and TRBJ2-2, with 9 bases matching TRBD2. The germline V gene has CDR1 SGHNT and CDR2 YYREEE (reference sequence). CDR3 size: 14 residues. With V trimmed by 4 bases and J by 6 bases, 4 bases remained unmatched.

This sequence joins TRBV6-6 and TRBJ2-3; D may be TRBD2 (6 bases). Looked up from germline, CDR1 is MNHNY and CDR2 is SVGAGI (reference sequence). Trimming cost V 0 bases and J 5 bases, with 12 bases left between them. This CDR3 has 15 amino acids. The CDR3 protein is CASSYSAGTQDTQYF. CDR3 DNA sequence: TGTGCCAGCAGTTACTCGGCCGGGACTCAAGATACGCAGTATTTT.

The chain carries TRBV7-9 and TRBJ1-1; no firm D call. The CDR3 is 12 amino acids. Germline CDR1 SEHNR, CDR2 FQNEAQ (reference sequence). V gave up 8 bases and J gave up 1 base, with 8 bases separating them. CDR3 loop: CASATRNTEAFF. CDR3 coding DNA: TGTGCCAGCGCTACTAGGAACACTGAAGCTTTCTTT.

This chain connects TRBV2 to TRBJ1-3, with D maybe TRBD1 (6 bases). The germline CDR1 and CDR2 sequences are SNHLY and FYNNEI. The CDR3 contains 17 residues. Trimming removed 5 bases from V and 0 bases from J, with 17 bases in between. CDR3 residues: CASSLGDTVFSGNTIYF. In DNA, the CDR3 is TGTGCCAGCAGTTTGGGGGACACAGTCTTCTCTGGAAACACCATATATTTT.

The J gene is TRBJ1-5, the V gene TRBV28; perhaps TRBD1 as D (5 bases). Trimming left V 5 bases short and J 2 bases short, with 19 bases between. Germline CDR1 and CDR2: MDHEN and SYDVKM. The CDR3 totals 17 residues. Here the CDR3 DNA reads TGTGCCAGCAGTCCACCTTTTTGGGGGGTAGGCAATCAGCCCCAGCATTTT. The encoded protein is CASSPPFWGVGNQPQHF. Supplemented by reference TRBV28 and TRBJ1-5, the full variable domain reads DVKVTQSSRYLVKRTGEKVFLECVQDMDHENMFWYRQDPGLGLRLIYFSYDVKMKEKGDIPEGYSVSREKKERFSLILESASTNQTSMYLCASSPPFWGVGNQPQHFGDGTRLSIL.

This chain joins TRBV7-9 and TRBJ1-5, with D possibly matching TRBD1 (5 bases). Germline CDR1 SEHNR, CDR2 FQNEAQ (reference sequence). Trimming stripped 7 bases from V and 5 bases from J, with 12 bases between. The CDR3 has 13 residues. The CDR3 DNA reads TGTGCCAGCACCCCGACGGGGGATCAGCCCCAGCATTTT. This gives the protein CASTPTGDQPQHF.

CDR3 in amino acids: CASSLGTGFSYEQYF. The CDR3 coding sequence is TGCGCCAGCAGCCTCGGGACAGGTTTCTCCTACGAGCAGTACTTC. This chain links TRBV5-1 with TRBJ2-7; TRBD1 agrees at 8 bases. The trim removed 4 bases at V and 0 bases at J, leaving 6 bases unmatched. The CDR3 is 15 amino acids. From germline, CDR1 is SGHRS and CDR2 YFSETQ.

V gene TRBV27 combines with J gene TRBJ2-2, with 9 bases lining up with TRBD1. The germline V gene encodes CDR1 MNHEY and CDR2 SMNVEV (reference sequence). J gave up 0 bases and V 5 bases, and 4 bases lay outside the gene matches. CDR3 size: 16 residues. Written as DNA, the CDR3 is TGTGCCAGCAGTACTTACAGGGGGCCGAACACCGGGGAGCTGTTTTTT. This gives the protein CASSTYRGPNTGELFF.

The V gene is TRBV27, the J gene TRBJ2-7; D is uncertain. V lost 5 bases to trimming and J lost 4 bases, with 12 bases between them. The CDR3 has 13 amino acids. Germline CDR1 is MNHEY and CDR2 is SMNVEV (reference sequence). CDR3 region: CASSGKGLYEQYF. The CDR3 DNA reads TGTGCCAGCAGTGGTAAGGGATTATACGAGCAGTACTTC.

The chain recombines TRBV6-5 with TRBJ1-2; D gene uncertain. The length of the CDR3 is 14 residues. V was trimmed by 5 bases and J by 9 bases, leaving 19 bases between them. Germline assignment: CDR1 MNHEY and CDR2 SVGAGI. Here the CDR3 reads CASSKQTDWVRYTF. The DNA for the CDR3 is TGTGCCAGCAGTAAACAGACCGATTGGGTCCGCTACACCTTC.

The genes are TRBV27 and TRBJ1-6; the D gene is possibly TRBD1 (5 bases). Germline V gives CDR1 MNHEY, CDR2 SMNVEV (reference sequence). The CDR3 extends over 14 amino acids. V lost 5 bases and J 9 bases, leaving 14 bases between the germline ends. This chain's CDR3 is CASSSQGGTSPLHF. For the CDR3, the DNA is TGTGCCAGCAGTAGTCAGGGAGGAACTTCACCCCTCCACTTT.

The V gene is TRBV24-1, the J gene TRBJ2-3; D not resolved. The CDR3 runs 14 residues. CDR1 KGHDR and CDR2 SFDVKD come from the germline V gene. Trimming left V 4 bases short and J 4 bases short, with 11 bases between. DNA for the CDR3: TGTGCCACCAGTGACCCGACTCGCCCAGATACGCAGTATTTT. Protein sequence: CATSDPTRPDTQYF.

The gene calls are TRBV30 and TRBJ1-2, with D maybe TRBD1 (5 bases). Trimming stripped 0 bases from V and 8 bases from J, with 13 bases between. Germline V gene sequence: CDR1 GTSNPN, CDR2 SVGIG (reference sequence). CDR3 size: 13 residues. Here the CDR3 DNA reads TGTGCCTGGAGTGTCATCAGGGATGGAGGCTACACCTTC. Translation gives CAWSVIRDGGYTF.

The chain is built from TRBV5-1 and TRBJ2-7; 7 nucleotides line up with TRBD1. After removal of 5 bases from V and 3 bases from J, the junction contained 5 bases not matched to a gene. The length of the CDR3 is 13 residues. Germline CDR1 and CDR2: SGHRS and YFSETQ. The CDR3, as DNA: TGCGCCAGCAGGCCTGGGACAGACTACGAGCAGTACTTC. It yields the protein CASRPGTDYEQYF.

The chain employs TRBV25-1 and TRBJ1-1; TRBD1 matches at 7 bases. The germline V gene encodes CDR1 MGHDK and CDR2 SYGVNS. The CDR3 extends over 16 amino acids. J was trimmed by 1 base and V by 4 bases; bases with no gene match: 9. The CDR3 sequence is CASSGSNRGWNTEAFF. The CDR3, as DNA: TGTGCCAGCAGTGGATCCAACAGGGGATGGAACACTGAAGCTTTCTTT.

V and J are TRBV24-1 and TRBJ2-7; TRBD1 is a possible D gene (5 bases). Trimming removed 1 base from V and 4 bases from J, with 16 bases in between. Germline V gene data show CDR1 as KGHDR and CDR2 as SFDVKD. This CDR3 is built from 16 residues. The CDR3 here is CATSDLRSRVEYEQYF. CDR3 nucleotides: TGTGCCACCAGTGATTTAAGATCCAGGGTTGAATACGAGCAGTACTTC.

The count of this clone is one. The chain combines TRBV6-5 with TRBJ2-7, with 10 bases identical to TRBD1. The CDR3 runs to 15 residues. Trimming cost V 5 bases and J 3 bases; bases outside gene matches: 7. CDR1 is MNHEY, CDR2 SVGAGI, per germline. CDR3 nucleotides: TGTGCCAGCAGTCCGGGACAGGGGATTTTCTACGAGCAGTACTTC. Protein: CASSPGQGIFYEQYF.

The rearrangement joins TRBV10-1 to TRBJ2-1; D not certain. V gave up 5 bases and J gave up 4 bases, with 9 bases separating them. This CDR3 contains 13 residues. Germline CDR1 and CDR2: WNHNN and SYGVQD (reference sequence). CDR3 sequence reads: CASSQATYNEQFF. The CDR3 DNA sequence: TGCGCCAGCAGTCAGGCGACATACAATGAGCAGTTCTTC.

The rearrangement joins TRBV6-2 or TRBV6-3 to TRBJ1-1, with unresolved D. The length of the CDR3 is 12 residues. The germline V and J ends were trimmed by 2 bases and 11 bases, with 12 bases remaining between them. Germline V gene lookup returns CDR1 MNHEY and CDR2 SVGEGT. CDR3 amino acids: CASSYPSGMAFF. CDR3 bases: TGTGCCAGCAGTTACCCTTCGGGGATGGCTTTCTTT.

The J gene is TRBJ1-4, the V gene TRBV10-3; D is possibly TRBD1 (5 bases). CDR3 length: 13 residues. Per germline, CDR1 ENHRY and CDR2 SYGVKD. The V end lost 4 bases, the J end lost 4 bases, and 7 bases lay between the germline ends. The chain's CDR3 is CAISAGHNEKLFF. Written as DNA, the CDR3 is TGTGCCATCAGTGCCGGACATAATGAAAAACTGTTTTTT.

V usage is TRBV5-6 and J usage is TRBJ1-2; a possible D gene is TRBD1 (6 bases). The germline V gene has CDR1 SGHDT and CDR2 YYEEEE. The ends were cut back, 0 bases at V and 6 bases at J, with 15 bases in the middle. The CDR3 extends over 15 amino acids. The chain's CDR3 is CASSLAVRGTHGYTF. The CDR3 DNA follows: TGTGCCAGCAGCTTGGCCGTCAGGGGCACCCATGGCTACACCTTC.

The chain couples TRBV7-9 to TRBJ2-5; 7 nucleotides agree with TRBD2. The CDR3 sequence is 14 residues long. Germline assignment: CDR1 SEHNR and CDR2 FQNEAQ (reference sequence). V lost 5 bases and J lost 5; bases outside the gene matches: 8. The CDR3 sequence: CASSAGDVVETQYF. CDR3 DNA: TGTGCCAGCAGCGCGGGGGATGTTGTGGAGACCCAGTACTTC. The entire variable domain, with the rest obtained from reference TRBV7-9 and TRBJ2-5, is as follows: DTGVSQNPRHKITKRGQNVTFRCDPISEHNRLYWYRQTLGQGPEFLTYFQNEAQLEKSRLLSDRFSAERPKGSFSTLEIQRTEQGDSAMYLCASSAGDVVETQYFGPGTRLLVL.

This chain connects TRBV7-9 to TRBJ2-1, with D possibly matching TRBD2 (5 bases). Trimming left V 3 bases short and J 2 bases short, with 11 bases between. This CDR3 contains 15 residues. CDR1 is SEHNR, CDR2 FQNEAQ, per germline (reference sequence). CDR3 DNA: TGTGCCAGCAGCTTGGATAGCGCCACCTACAATGAGCAGTTCTTC. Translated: CASSLDSATYNEQFF.

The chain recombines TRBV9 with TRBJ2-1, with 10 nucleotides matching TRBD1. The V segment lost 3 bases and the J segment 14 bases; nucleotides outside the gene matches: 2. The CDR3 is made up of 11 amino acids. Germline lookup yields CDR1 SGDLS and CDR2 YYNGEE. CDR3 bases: TGTGCCAGCAGCGCGGGACAGGGGAAGTTCTTC. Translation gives CASSAGQGKFF.